The clone carrying this TCR beta chain was observed a few times. The antigen is undetermined. Using a J-beta primer mix together with a sample-barcoded 5' primer, a second PCR was run for roughly 6 to 11 cycles. A template-switch adaptor containing 12 random nucleotides labeled each cDNA molecule. TCRdb reprocessed the 5' RACE reads with MiXCR, giving one entry per CDR3 protein. The sample lists 850,000 to 1,000,000 distinct CDR3 sequences, around 46% seen once, with 13% in the top ten. The data originate from a study of blood T cells in healthy people across ages. Per individual sample, total RNA of at least 5 micrograms was extracted. Per the germline V gene, CDR1 is DFQATT and CDR2 is SNEGSKA (reference sequence). The CDR3 loop spans 15 amino acids. V was trimmed by 2 bases and J by 2 bases, leaving 16 bases between them. Study-wide results and limits: A greater number of naive CD4+ cells and higher diversity distinguished long-lived donors from aged donors. Significant beta diversity loss was already apparent by age roughly 40, declining roughly linearly.

Sequencing used blood. The gene calls are TRBV20-1 and TRBJ2-7; D is ambiguous. This sequence originates from a man between 25 and 39 years old in good health. CDR3 residues: CSARSDLGGPYEQYF. The CDR3 DNA follows: TGCAGTGCTAGATCGGACCTTGGTGGCCCCTACGAGCAGTACTTC.